These 24 T cell receptor beta chains originate from one sample sequenced in a study of molecular identifiers for immune sequencing clone quantification. TCRdb re-called the PCR reads with MiXCR, one entry per CDR3 protein. The profile covers around 89,000 distinct CDR3 sequences, with roughly 19% appearing a single time and around 0.88% taken by the ten largest. The material sequenced was naive CD8+ T cells from blood, with Jurkat cell RNA spiked in. Subset defined: FACS-sorted CD8+CD4-CCR7+CD45RA+ naive T cells. Every receptor here comes from a human donor in good health. Some libraries in this study had Jurkat cell RNA spiked in.

This clonotype was seen many times. V and J are TRBV7-3 and TRBJ2-3; D might be TRBD1 (6 bases). Germline V gene sequence: CDR1 SGHTA, CDR2 FQGTGA. V shed 2 bases and J shed 0 bases, with 9 bases lying between them. The CDR3 has 15 residues. The DNA of the CDR3 is TGTGCCAGCAGCTTAGGACAGACTAGCACAGATACGCAGTATTTT. Translation: CASSLGQTSTDTQYF.

Ten or more counts support this clonotype. The chain couples TRBV19 to TRBJ2-2; no firm D call. The CDR3 totals 13 residues. Germline V gene sequence: CDR1 LNHDA, CDR2 SQIVND (reference sequence). Trimming pared 5 bases from V and 3 bases from J, leaving 7 bases between. The CDR3 nucleotides read TGTGCCAGTAGTCACTACTACACCGGGGAGCTGTTTTTT. Its translation: CASSHYYTGELFF.

A few counts support this clonotype. The J gene is TRBJ2-5, the V gene TRBV6-1; D remains ambiguous. The germline CDR1 and CDR2 sequences are MNHNS and SASEGT. CDR3 length: 14 amino acids. V gave up 0 bases and J gave up 2 bases, with 7 bases separating them. Here the CDR3 DNA reads TGTGCCAGCAGTGAAGCTGGGCGGCAAGAGACCCAGTACTTC. Translating gives CASSEAGRQETQYF.

The sample holds many counts of this clonotype. The rearrangement links TRBV6-1 to TRBJ2-7, with D possibly called TRBD1 or TRBD2 (6 bases each). Germline V gene sequence: CDR1 MNHNS, CDR2 SASEGT. The CDR3 is made up of 15 amino acids. The V end lost 2 bases, the J end lost 2 bases, and 13 bases lay between the germline ends. The CDR3 DNA follows: TGTGCCAGCAGTGAATGGCTGGGGGGCCCCTACGAGCAGTACTTC. Protein: CASSEWLGGPYEQYF.

This clonotype was detected ten times or more. The chain couples TRBV19 to TRBJ2-7; D is possibly TRBD2 (5 bases). CDR1 is LNHDA and CDR2 is SQIVND in the germline V gene (reference sequence). The CDR3 spans 13 residues. Trimming removed 5 bases at V and 9 bases at J, with 17 bases between. Written as DNA, the CDR3 is TGTGCCAGTAGTTTTGGATCCGGAGGTTGGCAGTACTTC. Amino acids: CASSFGSGGWQYF.

This clonotype was seen at least ten times. V gene TRBV19 combines with J gene TRBJ2-3, with D hard to call. CDR1 is LNHDA, CDR2 SQIVND, per germline (reference sequence). V gave up 2 bases and J gave up 9 bases, with 12 bases separating them. CDR3 size: 13 residues. The CDR3 DNA follows: TGTGCCAGTAGTATACCGAGGCGATGCACGCAGTATTTT. It encodes CASSIPRRCTQYF.

J is TRBJ1-1 and V is TRBV6-5; D uncertain. Between the trimmed V and J ends, which lost 6 bases and 2 bases, there was a span of 19 bases. This CDR3 has 16 amino acids. In germline, CDR1 is MNHEY, CDR2 SVGAGI. The DNA for the CDR3 is TGTGCCAGCAGCCACGACTTCGAAGGACCTAACACTGAAGCTTTCTTT. It yields the protein CASSHDFEGPNTEAFF.

A word on this clonotype: It may be a read error: a sequence one base away is much more abundant. V usage is TRBV4-1 and J usage is TRBJ1-3; no firm D call. Germline CDR1 and CDR2: MGHRA and YSYEKL. The CDR3 spans 15 residues. V was clipped by 1 base and J by 4 bases, with 11 bases between them. For the CDR3, the DNA is TGCGCCAGCAGCCAAGCCGACATGGCGGGAAACACCATATATTTT. Translated: CASSQADMAGNTIYF.

About this clonotype: Possible read error: a much larger clone is one base away. This chain uses TRBV27 with TRBJ2-7; D not certain. V shed 8 bases and J shed 2 bases, with 10 bases lying between them. Looked up from germline, CDR1 is MNHEY and CDR2 is SMNVEV (reference sequence). This CDR3 contains 12 residues. The CDR3 spells CASAPTPYEQYF. The CDR3 DNA is TGTGCCAGCGCCCCGACCCCCTACGAGCAGTACTTC.

On this clonotype: The CDR3 ends on some other residue instead of the conserved phenylalanine or tryptophan, so this is likely a read error. The chain combines TRBV19 with TRBJ2-2; D possibly corresponds to TRBD1 (6 bases). The CDR3 sequence is 15 residues long. Germline V gives CDR1 LNHDA, CDR2 SQIVND (reference sequence). CDR3: CAGRIPGHPTGELFL. The CDR3 DNA reads TGTGCCGGTAGAATACCGGGACATCCCACCGGGGAGCTGTTTCTT.

The sample holds a few counts of this clonotype. A much bigger clone sits one base away, suggesting this may be a read error. This chain joins TRBV20-1 and TRBJ1-4; D ambiguous. CDR1 and CDR2 from the germline V gene are DFQATT and SNEGSKA (reference sequence). CDR3 length: 14 residues. The DNA of the CDR3 is TGCAGTGCTAAGATAGCCGACCCCCGGGTAAAACTGTCTTTT. Protein product: CSAKIADPRVKLSF.

This clonotype was seen ten or more times. The chain combines TRBV20-1 with TRBJ2-7; D possibly corresponds to TRBD1 (6 bases). The germline V and J ends were trimmed by 0 bases and 3 bases, with 21 bases remaining between them. This CDR3 spans 17 amino acids. Germline V gene data show CDR1 as DFQATT and CDR2 as SNEGSKA (reference sequence). The chain's CDR3 is CSARDRVEDRANYEQYF. Written as DNA, the CDR3 is TGCAGTGCTAGAGATCGCGTAGAGGACAGAGCAAACTACGAGCAGTACTTC.

This clonotype was seen ten or more times. In DNA form, the CDR3 reads TGTGCCAGCAGCGTGGGACTAGCGGACTCTGAGTTCTTC. This codes for CASSVGLADSEFF. The genes are TRBV7-9 and TRBJ2-1; 11 nucleotides align to TRBD2. The CDR3 is 13 amino acids. In germline, CDR1 is SEHNR, CDR2 FQNEAQ (reference sequence). V trimming: 5 bases; J trimming: 14 bases; junction bases outside the gene matches: 8.

Concerning this clonotype itself: A much larger clone sits a single nucleotide away, making a read error possible. The rearrangement links TRBV24-1 to TRBJ1-5, with a tentative D call TRBD1 (6 bases). Trimming took off 4 bases at V and 9 bases at J, with 15 bases between the two ends. The germline V gene encodes CDR1 KGHDR and CDR2 SFDVKD. CDR3 length equals 14 residues. The CDR3 is CATSDRGDGRPQHF. CDR3 sequence (DNA): TGTGCCACCAGTGACAGGGGAGACGGGCGGCCCCAGCATTTT.

Many counts were recorded for this clonotype. The chain carries TRBV5-8 and TRBJ2-3; 7 bases fit TRBD2. The CDR3 contains 15 residues. Germline V gene lookup returns CDR1 SGHTS and CDR2 YDEGEE. Trimming cost V 1 base and J 3 bases; bases outside gene matches: 5. The CDR3 loop is CASSLRGRGTDTQYF. The CDR3 nucleotides are TGTGCCAGCAGCTTGAGAGGGAGGGGTACAGATACGCAGTATTTT.

The sample holds many counts of this clonotype. This chain links TRBV20-1 with TRBJ1-5, with D uncertain. V dropped 0 bases and J dropped 1 base, with 13 bases sitting between them. The CDR3 runs 16 residues. In germline, CDR1 is DFQATT, CDR2 SNEGSKA (reference sequence). The CDR3 DNA sequence: TGCAGTGCTAGAGATCAAGGTTCCGTAAGCAATCAGCCCCAGCATTTT. This translates into CSARDQGSVSNQPQHF.

This clonotype was observed many times. The rearrangement uses TRBV7-2 and TRBJ2-5; no firm D call. The CDR3 has 14 amino acids. The ends were cut back, 8 bases at V and 2 bases at J, with 15 bases in the middle. Per the germline V gene, CDR1 is SGHTA and CDR2 is FQGNSA. CDR3 sequence reads: CASLALGLQETQYF. The CDR3 DNA follows: TGTGCCAGCTTAGCTCTTGGCCTACAAGAGACCCAGTACTTC.

The chain carries TRBV28 and TRBJ1-6; possibly TRBD1 for D (5 bases). The CDR3 has 15 amino acids. V was cut by 5 bases and J by 11 bases, with 19 bases left in between. The V gene's germline CDR1 is MDHEN and CDR2 SYDVKM. The CDR3 loop reads CASSQRQSNSPPLHF. In DNA, the CDR3 is TGTGCCAGCAGTCAACGACAGAGCAATTCCCCACCCCTCCACTTT.

This clonotype was detected ten times or more. V usage is TRBV13 and J usage is TRBJ2-3; 7 positions agree with TRBD1. CDR3 length equals 13 residues. CDR1 is PRHDT, CDR2 FYEKMQ, per germline (reference sequence). Unmatched junction bases numbered 2, after V lost 4 bases and J lost 4 bases. In DNA form, the CDR3 reads TGTGCCAGCAGCTACACAGGGGCAGATACGCAGTATTTT. Translated: CASSYTGADTQYF.

The V gene is TRBV13, the J gene TRBJ2-5; 10 positions match TRBD2. J was trimmed by 5 bases and V by 5 bases; bases with no gene match: 14. This CDR3 is 17 amino acids long. Germline-derived CDR1 and CDR2 are PRHDT and FYEKMQ (reference sequence). CDR3 sequence: CASSLVGAGGPGETQYF. CDR3 coding DNA: TGTGCCAGCAGCCTTGTCGGAGCGGGAGGGCCGGGGGAGACCCAGTACTTC. Together with reference TRBV13 and TRBJ2-5, the CDR3 gives the full variable domain: AAGVIQSPRHLIKEKRETATLKCYPIPRHDTVYWYQQGPGQDPQFLISFYEKMQSDKGSIPDRFSAQQFSDYHSELNMSSLELGDSALYFCASSLVGAGGPGETQYFGPGTRLLVL.

Turning to this clonotype: It may be a read error: a sequence one base away is much more abundant. The rearrangement joins TRBV6-2 or TRBV6-3 to TRBJ1-5; TRBD1 agrees at 8 bases. Germline V CDR1 and CDR2: MNHEY, SVGEGT. The V segment lost 4 bases and the J segment 9 bases; nucleotides outside the gene matches: 8. The CDR3 consists of 14 residues. The CDR3 DNA reads as TGTGCCAGCAGTTGGACAGGGAGAGATCTGCCCCAGCATTTT. This encodes CASSWTGRDLPQHF.

The table lists this clonotype with many counts. The rearrangement uses TRBV7-9 and TRBJ2-3, with TRBD2 matching 11 bases. Germline V gives CDR1 SEHNR, CDR2 FQNEAQ (reference sequence). This CDR3 contains 16 residues. The junction had 5 bases not matched to a gene; V was cut back by 4 bases and J by 2 bases. Written as DNA, the CDR3 is TGTGCCAGCAGCTCACGACTAGCGGGGAACACAGATACGCAGTATTTT. Residues: CASSSRLAGNTDTQYF.

This clonotype has a count of ten or more. V is TRBV6-5 and J is TRBJ2-7; D is possibly TRBD2 (6 bases). The CDR3 runs 13 residues. CDR1 and CDR2 (germline): MNHEY, SVGAGI. Trimming removed 6 bases at V and 3 bases at J, with 12 bases between. This CDR3 is CASRSLGGYEQYF. For the CDR3, the DNA is TGTGCCAGCAGGTCCCTGGGGGGCTACGAGCAGTACTTC.

This clonotype occurred a few times. The chain combines TRBV9 with TRBJ2-3; D is unclear. Trimming left V 0 bases short and J 0 bases short, with 8 bases between. Per germline, CDR1 SGDLS and CDR2 YYNGEE. The CDR3 spans 15 residues. The CDR3 region is CASSVAVASTDTQYF. In nucleotides, the CDR3 is TGTGCCAGCAGCGTAGCGGTAGCTAGCACAGATACGCAGTATTTT. Full variable domain (remainder filled in from reference TRBV9 and TRBJ2-3): DSGVTQTPKHLITATGQRVTLRCSPRSGDLSVYWYQQSLDQGLQFLIQYYNGEERAKGNILERFSAQQFPDLHSELNLSSLELGDSALYFCASSVAVASTDTQYFGPGTRLTVL.